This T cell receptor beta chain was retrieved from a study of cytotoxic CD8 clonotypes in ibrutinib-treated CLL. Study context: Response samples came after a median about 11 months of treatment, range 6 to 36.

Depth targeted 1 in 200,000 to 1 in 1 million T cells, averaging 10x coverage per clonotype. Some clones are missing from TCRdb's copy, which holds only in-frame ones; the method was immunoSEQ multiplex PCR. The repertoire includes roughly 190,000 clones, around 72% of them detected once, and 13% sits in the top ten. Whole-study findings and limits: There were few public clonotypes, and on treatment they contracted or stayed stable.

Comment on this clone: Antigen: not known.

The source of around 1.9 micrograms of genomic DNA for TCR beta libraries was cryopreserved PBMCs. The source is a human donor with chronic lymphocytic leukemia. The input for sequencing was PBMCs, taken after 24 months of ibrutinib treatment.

CDR3 nucleotide sequence: TGTGCCATCTCCAGGGATGAGGAGCAGCCCCAGCATTTT. Translating it yields CAISRDEEQPQHF. J is TRBJ1-5 and V is TRBV10-3; the D gene is possibly TRBD1 (5 bases). The CDR3 length is 13 residues. CDR1 and CDR2 (germline): ENHRY, SYGVKD. With 8 bases removed from V and 7 bases from J, the gap between germline ends came to 15 bases.